This T cell receptor (beta chain) was captured in a study of blood T cell repertoires in COVID-19 (dated by TCRdb to between 2020 and 2021). Concerning the study at large: Samples from collaborators originated in the United States, Italy and Spain and spanned both the acute and convalescent phases of COVID-19. Samples were obtained from the ongoing ImmuneRACE study (first 160 participants) and from about 1,300 subjects provided by 6 global collaborators. A de-identified subject ID, COVID-19 status, age in years and sex were almost always included in the sample metadata. The prospective study material was composed of cDNA or gDNA derived from T cells, B-cell-depleted T cells, or PBMCs. The repertoires were made available in a free public database intended to serve as a resource for research on the immune response to SARS-CoV-2. The dataset comprised deeply sampled blood TCRbeta repertoires from subjects exposed to, actively infected with, or recovered from COVID-19. Where HLA class I and class II types were available, the types were taken from metadata supplied by the sample provider, not from assay-based typing.

Trimming takes 7 bases from V and 0 bases from J, and the germline ends sit 16 bases apart. Including the terminal cysteine and phenylalanine, the CDR3 comprises 15 residues. The kept DNA is CDR3 alone, 45 bases in frame from the first base. CDR1 and CDR2 are drawn from the germline V gene: MDHEN, SYDVKM. What the work shows at the level of the full study, not this receptor alone: How much clinical and demographic metadata was included differed by source and by participant, and the metadata was provided uncurated.

Samples from volunteer blood donors who had recovered from COVID-19 were contributed by a second Seattle source. Collaborating institutions collected whole blood in K2EDTA tubes following their own protocols. Collaborator samples were shipped for TCRbeta analysis as frozen whole blood, isolated PBMCs, or DNA extracted from either sample type. Worth noting for this clone: Its recognized antigen is unknown. No much larger clonotype is one base removed from it; base qualities were not supplied.

TCRbeta CDR3 regions were amplified from genomic DNA by means of the immunoSEQ Assay, a bias-controlled multiplex PCR. The paper's data handling went like this. Nucleated cell counts per sample were estimated from amplification of reference gene primers within the assay. To quantify the absolute abundance of each unique TCRbeta CDR3 rearrangement, sequence reads were collapsed and filtered. For each sample, productive Simpson clonality was calculated by taking the square root of Simpson's diversity index across productive rearrangements. TCRdb limited this immuneACCESS table to in-frame rearrangements with V and J called. A share of clones is missing; checked studies link under half to unresolved V genes, and the rest is unexplained. V and J calls and clone size follow that table, whereas D and trimming were derived from the DNA. Present in this sample are about 310,000 clones, approximately 89% of which were seen just once. The ten most abundant clones make up roughly 7.1% of the sample.

This TCR derives from a woman in her 50s who had recovered from COVID-19. This chain joins TRBV28 to TRBJ2-7, with no confident D gene call. Sequencing was carried out using peripheral blood. The CDR3 loop reads CASTYRSTSSYEQYF. The DNA is TGTGCCAGCACTTATCGGTCCACGAGCTCCTACGAGCAGTACTTC.